The 32 T cell receptor beta chains reported below all come from one sample, sequenced in a study of control samples from healthy donors and cancer patients. Profiling relied on immunoSEQ multiplex PCR, and the TCRdb table lists in-frame clones only, not all of them. Of about 120,000 clones listed, roughly 90% are singletons. Sequenced: blood. All receptors come from a man aged 45-60 years in good health.

The chain employs TRBV11-2 and TRBJ1-2; D not certain. The germline gives CDR1 SGHAT, CDR2 FQNNGV. The CDR3 runs 12 residues. With 1 base removed from V and 8 bases from J, the gap between germline ends came to 8 bases. CDR3 region: CASSLGWEGYTF. For the CDR3, the DNA is TGTGCCAGCAGCTTAGGGTGGGAAGGCTACACCTTC.

V and J are TRBV19 and TRBJ1-5; no definite D call. The CDR3 has 14 amino acids. In germline, CDR1 is LNHDA, CDR2 SQIVND (reference sequence). V shed 3 bases and J shed 3 bases, with 9 bases lying between them. CDR3 sequence (DNA): TGTGCCAGTAGTATGGATTTTGCCAATCAGCCCCAGCATTTT. This codes for CASSMDFANQPQHF. The full variable domain, completed using reference TRBV19 and TRBJ1-5, is DGGITQSPKYLFRKEGQNVTLSCEQNLNHDAMYWYRQDPGQGLRLIYYSQIVNDFQKGDIAEGYSVSREKKESFPLTVTSAQKNPTAFYLCASSMDFANQPQHFGDGTRLSIL.

The chain joins TRBV14 to TRBJ2-7, with TRBD1 matching over 8 bases. V dropped 4 bases and J dropped 2; count of bases not matched to a gene: 4. In germline, CDR1 is SGHDN, CDR2 FVKESK. This CDR3 comprises 14 residues. CDR3 region: CASSPWDRTYEQYF. CDR3 sequence (DNA): TGTGCCAGCAGCCCCTGGGACAGGACCTACGAGCAGTACTTC.

The chain uses TRBV29-1 and TRBJ2-5; the D is unclear. CDR1 and CDR2 (germline): SQVTM, ANQGSEA. This CDR3 region has 10 residues. The V end was cut by 2 bases, the J end by 3 bases, with 1 base between. CDR3 DNA sequence: TGCAGCGTTGAAAAAGAGACCCAGTACTTC. It codes for CSVEKETQYF.

V gene TRBV5-4 combines with J gene TRBJ2-5, with D unresolved. Germline V gene data show CDR1 as SGHNT and CDR2 as YYREEE (reference sequence). The V gene lost 7 bases and the J gene lost 2 bases, with 9 bases spanning the gap. The CDR3 contains 12 residues. The CDR3 bases are TGTGCCAGCTCCGGGCCACAAGAGACCCAGTACTTC. Amino acid sequence: CASSGPQETQYF.

The CDR3 bases are TGCGCCAGCAGCGCCCAGGGGGCCTCTAATGAGCAGTTCTTC. This codes for CASSAQGASNEQFF. The gene calls are TRBV5-1 and TRBJ2-1; 8 bases are a match to TRBD1. CDR1 SGHRS and CDR2 YFSETQ come from the germline V gene. The CDR3 totals 14 residues. The trim removed 4 bases at V and 7 bases at J, leaving 7 bases unmatched.

The CDR3, as DNA: TGTGCTAGTGGTTTGGTAGGATTTGTGGGACATGTTCTCGAGCAGTACTTC. Amino acids: CASGLVGFVGHVLEQYF. This rearrangement joins TRBV12-5 to TRBJ2-7; D is perhaps TRBD1 (6 bases). V lost 0 bases and J 6 bases, leaving 21 bases between the germline ends. This CDR3 has 17 amino acids. Germline V gene data show CDR1 as LGHNT and CDR2 as FRNRAP.

The chain employs TRBV11-1 and TRBJ1-1; tentatively, D is TRBD1 (5 bases). Germline V CDR1 and CDR2: SGHAT, FQDESV (reference sequence). The CDR3 runs 14 residues. V lost 4 bases and J lost 0, with 9 bases in between. CDR3 nucleotides: TGTGCCAGCAGCTCGGACATAATGAACACTGAAGCTTTCTTT. Its translation is CASSSDIMNTEAFF.

This clone was seen once. This rearrangement joins TRBV29-1 to TRBJ1-2; D is uncertain. Between the trimmed V and J ends, which lost 1 base and 7 bases, there was a span of 7 bases. Germline CDR1 is SQVTM and CDR2 is ANQGSEA. The CDR3 spans 11 residues. CDR3 nucleotide sequence: TGCAGCGTTGAAGTTACGGCTGGCTACACCTTC. Translating it yields CSVEVTAGYTF.

Only one count was recorded for this clone. The V and J genes are TRBV9 and TRBJ2-1; the D gene is possibly TRBD2 (7 bases). There are 15 residues in the CDR3. The germline V and J ends were trimmed by 2 bases and 2 bases, with 11 bases remaining between them. Germline V gene data show CDR1 as SGDLS and CDR2 as YYNGEE. This chain's CDR3 is CASSVGGAAYNEQFF. For the CDR3, the DNA is TGTGCCAGCAGCGTGGGGGGGGCCGCCTACAATGAGCAGTTCTTC.

The V and J genes are TRBV15 and TRBJ1-4; TRBD1 might be the D (6 bases). Trimming removed 0 bases at V and 6 bases at J, with 11 bases between. Germline CDR1 LNHNV, CDR2 YYDKDF (reference sequence). CDR3 length equals 15 residues. CDR3 residues: CATSRDDRMYEKLFF. Here the CDR3 DNA reads TGTGCCACCAGCAGAGACGACAGGATGTATGAAAAACTGTTTTTT.

This chain links TRBV5-4 with TRBJ1-4, with a weak D call TRBD1 (6 bases). Trimming took off 2 bases at V and 0 bases at J, with 14 bases between the two ends. Looked up from germline, CDR1 is SGHNT and CDR2 is YYREEE (reference sequence). The CDR3 totals 17 residues. The CDR3 bases are TGTGCCAGCAGCTTTGGTGGGGGCTCCACAACTAATGAAAAACTGTTTTTT. It yields the protein CASSFGGGSTTNEKLFF.

The V gene is TRBV7-2, the J gene TRBJ1-1; D is unclear. The germline CDR1 and CDR2 sequences are SGHTA and FQGNSA. The CDR3 is 14 residues long. V was shortened by 2 bases and J by 0 bases, with 7 bases between the two germline ends. In DNA, the CDR3 is TGTGCCAGCAGCTTAATCGGTGTGAACACTGAAGCTTTCTTT. It is translated as CASSLIGVNTEAFF.

The chain joins TRBV7-7 to TRBJ2-1; 8 bases match TRBD2. The germline V gene encodes CDR1 SSHAT and CDR2 FNYEAQ (reference sequence). The V and J ends lost 2 bases and 9 bases, in that order; junction bases with no gene match: 12. The CDR3 covers 16 residues. This CDR3 is CASSLYTGGPMSEQFF. CDR3 nucleotide sequence: TGTGCCAGCAGCTTATATACGGGGGGGCCGATGAGTGAGCAGTTCTTC.

This clone was detected only a few times. The CDR3: CASSLEFGGAGGNTIYF. CDR3 nucleotides: TGCGCCAGCAGCTTGGAGTTTGGAGGGGCAGGGGGAAACACCATATATTTT. The rearrangement links TRBV5-1 to TRBJ1-3, with D possibly being TRBD1 (5 bases). This CDR3 contains 17 residues. V was cut by 0 bases and J by 4 bases, with 17 bases left in between. Germline V lookup: CDR1 SGHRS, CDR2 YFSETQ.

The table lists this clone with a few counts. CDR3 DNA sequence: TGTGCCAGCAGCTTATCCCATGGGACTGAAGCTTTCTTT. Its protein product is CASSLSHGTEAFF. This chain links TRBV7-2 with TRBJ1-1; no clear D. Germline CDR1 SGHTA, CDR2 FQGNSA. The CDR3 sequence is 13 residues long. V was pared by 2 bases and J by 5 bases, with 9 bases between.

This chain connects TRBV6-5 to TRBJ1-2; no firm D call. CDR1 is MNHEY and CDR2 is SVGAGI in the germline V gene. V lost 6 bases and J 3 bases, leaving 11 bases between the germline ends. The CDR3 totals 13 residues. The DNA of the CDR3 is TGTGCCAGCAGGAGCGACATAGACTATGGCTACACCTTC. This gives the protein CASRSDIDYGYTF.

The CDR3 sequence: CASTWGLGTDTQYF. The CDR3 DNA reads as TGCGCCAGCACCTGGGGGCTTGGCACAGATACGCAGTATTTT. The rearrangement uses TRBV5-1 and TRBJ2-3, with D perhaps TRBD1 (6 bases). The V end lost 6 bases, the J end lost 1 base, and 12 bases lay between the germline ends. The CDR3 is 14 residues long. The germline CDR1 and CDR2 sequences are SGHRS and YFSETQ.

In this sample, this clone turned up once. This chain links TRBV4-1 with TRBJ2-3, with D possibly TRBD2 on 6 matching bases. Germline V gives CDR1 MGHRA, CDR2 YSYEKL. This CDR3 region has 16 residues. The ends were cut back, 1 base at V and 2 bases at J, with 13 bases in the middle. CDR3 sequence reads: CASSQASSAYTDTQYF. CDR3 coding DNA: TGCGCCAGCAGCCAAGCGTCTAGCGCTTACACAGATACGCAGTATTTT.

This clone was detected many times. This rearrangement joins TRBV5-1 to TRBJ1-1; no clear D. Germline lookup yields CDR1 SGHRS and CDR2 YFSETQ. The CDR3 is 13 amino acids. Trimming took off 0 bases at V and 0 bases at J, with 3 bases between the two ends. The CDR3 DNA reads TGCGCCAGCAGCTTGGGGGTGAACACTGAAGCTTTCTTT. Translation: CASSLGVNTEAFF. Drawing the rest from reference TRBV5-1 and TRBJ1-1, the complete variable domain is KAGVTQTPRYLIKTRGQQVTLSCSPISGHRSVSWYQQTPGQGLQFLFEYFSETQRNKGNFPGRFSGRQFSNSRSEMNVSTLELGDSALYLCASSLGVNTEAFFGQGTRLTVV.

The chain employs TRBV5-6 and TRBJ1-1; TRBD1 matches 9 bases. Germline assignment: CDR1 SGHDT and CDR2 YYEEEE. With 4 bases clipped from V and 1 base from J, the junction kept 2 bases outside the gene matches. This CDR3 comprises 14 residues. Written as DNA, the CDR3 is TGTGCCAGCAGCCTGGACAGGGGGAACACTGAAGCTTTCTTT. Its translation: CASSLDRGNTEAFF. The variable domain in full, with the rest retrieved from reference TRBV5-6 and TRBJ1-1, is DAGVTQSPTHLIKTRGQQVTLRCSPKSGHDTVSWYQQALGQGPQFIFQYYEEEERQRGNFPDRFSGHQFPNYSSELNVNALLLGDSALYLCASSLDRGNTEAFFGQGTRLTVV.

The chain is built from TRBV5-6 and TRBJ2-5; 13 bases align to TRBD2. The J segment lost 1 base and the V segment lost 4 bases, leaving 4 bases of the junction unmatched. The CDR3 sequence is 16 residues long. CDR1 is SGHDT and CDR2 is YYEEEE in the germline V gene. The CDR3, as DNA: TGTGCCAGCAGCCTAGGGACTAGCGGGATCCAAGAGACCCAGTACTTC. The encoded protein is CASSLGTSGIQETQYF. The complete variable domain, with remaining parts taken from reference TRBV5-6 and TRBJ2-5, reads DAGVTQSPTHLIKTRGQQVTLRCSPKSGHDTVSWYQQALGQGPQFIFQYYEEEERQRGNFPDRFSGHQFPNYSSELNVNALLLGDSALYLCASSLGTSGIQETQYFGPGTRLLVL.

V usage is TRBV6-2 or TRBV6-3 and J usage is TRBJ2-7; a possible D gene is TRBD1 (6 bases). There are 15 residues in the CDR3. V was cut by 4 bases and J by 2 bases, with 15 bases left in between. The germline V gene encodes CDR1 MNHEY and CDR2 SVGEGT. CDR3 nucleotide sequence: TGTGCCAGCAGTTCTTCCCGGACAGTCACCTACGAGCAGTACTTC. Protein: CASSSSRTVTYEQYF.

Note on this clone: Other nucleotide sequences in the sample specify the same CDR3. This chain links TRBV5-1 with TRBJ1-1; D remains ambiguous. V lost 0 bases and J 2 bases, leaving 5 bases between the germline ends. Germline V lookup: CDR1 SGHRS, CDR2 YFSETQ. The CDR3 is 13 amino acids. CDR3 bases: TGCGCCAGCAGCTTGGAGGGTAACACTGAAGCTTTCTTT. Protein: CASSLEGNTEAFF.

The CDR3 reads CASSATGAGVNTEAFF. The CDR3, as DNA: TGTGCCAGCAGCGCGACAGGGGCGGGGGTGAACACTGAAGCTTTCTTT. The chain combines TRBV9 with TRBJ1-1, with 8 positions matching TRBD1. V dropped 3 bases and J dropped 0; count of bases not matched to a gene: 7. The germline V gene encodes CDR1 SGDLS and CDR2 YYNGEE. This CDR3 contains 16 residues.

V and J are TRBV6-6 and TRBJ1-5, with TRBD1 matching 7 bases. The CDR3 totals 15 residues. The V segment lost 5 bases and the J segment 1 base; nucleotides outside the gene matches: 5. CDR1 MNHNY and CDR2 SVGAGI come from the germline V gene (reference sequence). As DNA, the CDR3 is TGTGCCAGCAGTCCCGACAGGGCGAGCAATCAGCCCCAGCATTTT. It yields the protein CASSPDRASNQPQHF.

The V and J genes are TRBV7-6 and TRBJ1-2; D might be TRBD1 (5 bases). CDR1 SGHVS and CDR2 FNYEAQ come from the germline V gene. The V gene lost 5 bases and the J gene lost 0 bases, with 13 bases spanning the gap. This CDR3 contains 15 residues. The CDR3 reads CASSTGPSANYGYTF. The CDR3, as DNA: TGTGCCAGCAGCACGGGACCGTCTGCTAACTATGGCTACACCTTC. The full variable domain, completed using reference TRBV7-6 and TRBJ1-2, is GAGVSQSPRYKVTKRGQDVALRCDPISGHVSLYWYRQALGQGPEFLTYFNYEAQQDKSGLPNDRFSAERPEGSISTLTIQRTEQRDSAMYRCASSTGPSANYGYTFGSGTRLTVV.

The V and J genes are TRBV6-5 and TRBJ2-7, with D tentatively TRBD1 (6 bases). The V gene's germline CDR1 is MNHEY and CDR2 SVGAGI. CDR3 length: 14 residues. V was cut by 5 bases and J by 0 bases, with 11 bases left in between. CDR3 DNA sequence: TGTGCCAGCAGTAAACAGGGATCCTCCTACGAGCAGTACTTC. Its protein is CASSKQGSSYEQYF.

The chain uses TRBV5-1 and TRBJ2-3; no clear D. Germline CDR1 is SGHRS and CDR2 is YFSETQ. The CDR3 runs to 14 residues. Trimming pared 0 bases from V and 0 bases from J, leaving 5 bases between. The CDR3 DNA reads TGCGCCAGCAGCTTGGTAGGGAGCACAGATACGCAGTATTTT. Its translation is CASSLVGSTDTQYF.

The chain links TRBV7-9 to TRBJ2-2, with D hard to call. V was shortened by 3 bases and J by 1 base, with 3 bases between the two germline ends. Germline loops: CDR1 SEHNR, CDR2 FQNEAQ (reference sequence). The CDR3 loop spans 13 amino acids. The CDR3 loop reads CASSLGNTGELFF. The CDR3, as DNA: TGTGCCAGCAGCTTGGGGAACACCGGGGAGCTGTTTTTT.

The V gene is TRBV30, the J gene TRBJ1-1; 8 nucleotides line up with TRBD1. V was pared by 7 bases and J by 7 bases, with 17 bases of the junction left unmatched. Per the germline V gene, CDR1 is GTSNPN and CDR2 is SVGIG (reference sequence). This CDR3 has 15 residues. The CDR3 DNA follows: TGTGCCTTCCTTGTCCAGGGGGCCGGGGGGGATGAAGCTTTCTTT. Translated: CAFLVQGAGGDEAFF.

The chain is built from TRBV18 and TRBJ2-7; D is unresolved. CDR3 length equals 14 residues. V was clipped by 0 bases and J by 3 bases, with 9 bases between them. Germline CDR1 and CDR2: KGHSH and LQKENI. In DNA, the CDR3 is TGTGCCAGCTCACCACCTTCTTTCAGCTACGAGCAGTACTTC. Encoded protein: CASSPPSFSYEQYF.